This T cell receptor beta chain originates from a study of T cell responses to AZD1222 COVID-19 vaccine. Broader study findings: The study identified only six AZD1222 recipients as seropositive at baseline.

The CDR3 loop spans 12 amino acids. V was trimmed by 4 bases and J by 11 bases, leaving 15 bases between them. The germline gives CDR1 LGHDT, CDR2 YNNKEL (reference sequence). Assay used: immunoSEQ multiplex PCR; TCRdb lists only in-frame clones, some missing. This sample has roughly 100,000 clones; around nine tenths occur once, and the top ten carry 2% to 3%. A word on this clone: Its antigen is not identified.

The sequence was obtained from an adult in good health. V is TRBV3-1 (or the pseudogene TRBV3-2) and J is TRBJ2-7; D possibly uses TRBD1 or TRBD2 (5 bases each). Sequencing used peripheral blood, obtained on day 0 of AZD1222 vaccination. CDR3 bases: TGTGCCAGCAGCCGAGGGACGGCCCTAAAGTACTTC. Its protein is CASSRGTALKYF.